This T cell receptor beta chain was observed in a study of T cell repertoires in cytomegalovirus infection. CDR3 length: 14 amino acids. V was cut by 6 bases and J by 1 base, with 12 bases left in between. This clonotype has ten or more counts. Its target is unknown. Notes on the study in general: Summed frequency of public TCR beta families distinguished CMV carriers with the relevant HLA.

Using its own MiXCR run on the reads, TCRdb lists one record per CDR3 protein. The sample shows some 150,000 distinct CDR3 sequences, approximately 30% of them seen only once. The origin of this receptor is a human donor in good health (CMV status not recorded). Some clones in this sample may be carry-over from other donors' samples. Here the sequenced sample was CD8+ T cells from cultured PBMCs, taken from culture after CMV antigen stimulation. This chain connects TRBV12-3 or TRBV12-4 to TRBJ1-1, with no clear D. CDR3 DNA sequence: TGTGCCAGCAGATTCCCCGGACCGAACACTGAAGCTTTCTTT. Translating gives CASRFPGPNTEAFF.